The T cell receptor (beta chain) under discussion was sequenced for a study of cytomegalovirus exposure and HLA in healthy donors. Germline lookup yields CDR1 SGHAT and CDR2 FQNNGV. V was pared by 7 bases and J by 3 bases, with 11 bases between. The CDR3 consists of 13 residues. PCR used 60 Vbeta primers and 13 Jbeta primers. Sequencing was performed with immunoSEQ multiplex PCR; in TCRdb, only in-frame clones are kept and a portion is missing. The sample holds approximately 120,000 clones, around 76% seen once. Sample: PBMCs. The chain couples TRBV11-2 to TRBJ2-3; D unclear. The receptor was isolated from a woman between 35 and 50 years old in good health and CMV-seropositive. CDR3 loop: CASTPAVTDTQYF. The CDR3 DNA reads as TGTGCCAGCACCCCCGCGGTTACAGATACGCAGTATTTT. Together with reference TRBV11-2 and TRBJ2-3, the CDR3 gives the full variable domain: EAGVAQSPRYKIIEKRQSVAFWCNPISGHATLYWYQQILGQGPKLLIQFQNNGVVDDSQLPKDRFSAERLKGVDSTLKIQPAKLEDSAVYLCASTPAVTDTQYFGPGTRLTVL.